Described below is a single TCR beta chain sequence and its context. Its cognate antigen is unknown. A much larger clone differs by one base, so this may be a read error. Genomic DNA constituted the template upon which TCR beta VDJ and CDR3 profiling was performed. TCRdb itself ran the reads through MiXCR, one entry per CDR3 protein. The repertoire holds some 120,000 distinct CDR3 sequences, with 48% as singletons. The sample belongs to a study of CD8+CD57+ T cells in acquired aplastic anemia. In the study overall: Sorted CD4+ and CD8+ cell DNA averaged roughly 3.2 ug. Study-wide points: Fewer than 30 shared CD8+ CDR3s appeared highly expressed within patients' immunodominant clones.

Trimming took 6 bases from V and 0 from J, leaving 14 bases between them. In germline, CDR1 is SGHNT, CDR2 YENEEA. This CDR3 region has 15 residues. The J gene is TRBJ1-1, the V gene TRBV11-3; the D gene is possibly TRBD1 (5 bases). Sequenced input: sorted CD4+, CD8+, or CD8+CD57+ T cells (not recorded which) from PBMCs. The receptor was isolated from a human donor in good health, serving as a control. The CDR3: CASSVGLRMNTEAFF. CDR3 nucleotides: TGTGCCAGCAGTGTGGGGCTCAGGATGAACACTGAAGCTTTCTTT.